This T cell receptor beta chain comes out of a study of shared T cell receptors in the human thymus. Germline CDR1 is SGHNT and CDR2 is YYREEE (reference sequence). V was cut by 3 bases and J by 0 bases, with 24 bases left in between. This CDR3 region has 19 residues. Some clones are missing from TCRdb's copy, which holds only in-frame ones; the method was immunoSEQ multiplex PCR. The sample consists of around 730,000 clones, 70% to 90% of them appearing once. These same data were also listed under a study on human thymus T cells. As reported in that work: Resections were taken during corrective heart surgery, and the thymus tissue came from these.

The chain combines TRBV5-4 with TRBJ1-1, with a tentative D call TRBD1 (6 bases). Sequenced input: thymocytes. The TCR comes from a girl under two years old with a congenital heart defect. The CDR3 reads CASSSLPTGRSPMNTEAFF. CDR3 DNA: TGTGCCAGCAGCTCACTTCCAACAGGGAGAAGCCCCATGAACACTGAAGCTTTCTTT.